The rows below give T cell receptor beta chains drawn from one sample of a study of blood T cells in healthy people across ages. TCRdb called the 5' RACE reads again in MiXCR, with one record for every CDR3 protein. In the table there are some 1,500,000 distinct CDR3 sequences, approximately 43% of which are singletons. The sequencing sample was made of blood. These receptors were collected from a woman between 18 and 30 years old in good health. Each CDR3 is given with its conserved first and last residue. Each record gives: J gene, V gene, clone size, D gene, CDR3 protein, CDR3 DNA. A D gene is named only where the DNA matches it firmly. Rows give clone size only sometimes, using once, few, many, or a class for an expanded clone.

TRBJ2-5 TRBV4-1 - - CASSQPGDEETQYF TGCGCCAGCAGCCAACCGGGAGACGAAGAGACCCAGTACTTC
TRBJ1-5 TRBV4-1 - - CASSQVGTTQPQHF TGCGCCAGCAGCCAAGTGGGGACCACTCAGCCCCAGCATTTT
TRBJ2-7 TRBV29-1 - TRBD2 CSIEESTSGGQYF TGCAGCATTGAAGAATCGACTAGCGGGGGGCAGTACTTC
TRBJ2-5 TRBV2 - - CATKLTNTDNEQYF TGTGCCACAAAGCTTACCAACACAGACAATGAGCAGTACTTC
TRBJ1-2 TRBV20-1 - TRBD1 CSARGTVFYGYTF TGCAGTGCTAGGGGGACAGTTTTCTATGGCTACACCTTC
TRBJ2-1 TRBV24-1 - TRBD1 CATSSTGYNEQFF TGTGCCACCAGTTCGACAGGGTACAATGAGCAGTTCTTC
TRBJ2-3 TRBV6-6 - TRBD2 CASSYLSGRGGADTQYF TGTGCCAGCAGTTACTTGTCCGGTCGGGGGGGTGCAGATACGCAGTATTTT
TRBJ2-7 TRBV20-1 once TRBD2 CSADPGLAEAYEQYF TGCAGTGCTGACCCAGGACTAGCGGAGGCCTACGAGCAGTACTTC
TRBJ1-1 TRBV7-2 - - CASSQHRELNTEAFF TGTGCCAGCAGCCAACACAGGGAGTTGAACACTGAAGCTTTCTTT
TRBJ2-3 TRBV7-3 - TRBD2 CASSVTRGGPRGPTQYF TGTGCCAGCAGCGTAACCCGCGGGGGTCCCCGAGGCCCGACGCAGTATTTT
TRBJ2-1 TRBV20-1 - TRBD2 CSLTSGRWNEQFF TGCAGCCTGACTAGCGGACGGTGGAATGAGCAGTTCTTC
TRBJ2-1 TRBV27 - - CASSLGPIYNEQFF TGTGCCAGCAGTTTAGGTCCAATCTACAATGAGCAGTTCTTC
TRBJ2-7 TRBV20-1 - - CSASIADPRGEQYF TGCAGTGCTAGCATAGCGGATCCAAGGGGCGAGCAGTACTTC
TRBJ1-1 TRBV6-5 - - CASSKPGGAYTEAFF TGTGCCAGCAGCAAACCGGGGGGGGCTTACACTGAAGCTTTCTTT
TRBJ1-1 TRBV3-1 many - CASRLDRYAEAFF TGTGCCAGCAGACTTGACAGATACGCTGAAGCTTTCTTT
TRBJ2-5 TRBV7-2 - - CVSSLAISGSETQYF TGTGTCAGCAGCTTAGCGATAAGCGGGTCGGAGACCCAGTACTTC
TRBJ2-5 TRBV29-1 - - CSVLEGAETQYF TGCAGCGTTCTCGAGGGTGCGGAGACCCAGTACTTC
TRBJ2-7 TRBV28 - - CASRGKTGSYEQYF TGTGCCAGCAGGGGAAAGACAGGCTCCTACGAGCAGTACTTC
TRBJ2-5 TRBV7-9 - - CASSLGYGSGTIEQYF TGTGCCAGCAGCTTAGGATACGGGAGTGGTACCATTGAGCAGTACTTC
TRBJ2-5 TRBV29-1 - - CSGDQAGTQYF TGCAGCGGCGACCAAGCGGGGACCCAGTACTTC
TRBJ2-2 TRBV18 few TRBD2 CASSPKAGTTGELFF TGTGCCAGCTCACCAAAAGCGGGGACCACCGGGGAGCTGTTTTTT
TRBJ2-1 TRBV29-1 - TRBD2 CSVGREAFYNEQYF TGCAGCGTAGGGCGGGAGGCCTTCTACAATGAGCAGTACTTT
TRBJ2-7 TRBV7-9 - TRBD1 CASSLGGTGAPSSYNEQYF TGTGCCAGCAGCTTAGGTGGGACAGGGGCTCCGAGCTCCTACAATGAGCAGTACTTC
TRBJ2-1 TRBV5-1 - - CASSLSGTTEETQFF TGCGCCAGCAGCTTGTCCGGGACAACTGAAGAGACCCAGTTCTTC
TRBJ2-2 TRBV12-3/TRBV12-4 - TRBD1 CASSTAGTGIAGELFF TGTGCCAGCAGTACAGCAGGGACAGGGATTGCCGGGGAGCTGTTTTTT
TRBJ2-1 TRBV7-9 - - CASSRQEPEQFF TGTGCCAGCAGCCGACAGGAGCCCGAGCAGTTCTTC
TRBJ2-7 TRBV6-6 - TRBD2 CASSSLAGGLNEQYF TGTGCCAGCAGTTCACTAGCGGGGGGGCTTAATGAGCAGTACTTC